Presented here are 5 T cell receptor beta chains from one specimen sequenced in a study of radiation and T cells in renal cell carcinoma. Only in-frame clones appear in the TCRdb table, and some are missing; sequencing was by immunoSEQ multiplex PCR. The sample lists roughly 150,000 clones; about 87% were seen once. Time point given: baseline pretreatment blood. As for treatment: 15 Gy SBRT to primary tumor, nephrectomy 4 weeks later. The specimen comprised blood, sampled from a patient whose treatment included radiotherapy and nephrectomy. The receptors were sampled from a woman aged 70-85 years with renal cell carcinoma.

This clone was counted between two and nine times. The same CDR3 also results from other DNA sequences found in this sample. The chain uses TRBV19 and TRBJ1-6, with D unresolved. The CDR3 runs to 12 residues. Germline CDR1 reads LNHDA; CDR2 reads SQIVND (reference sequence). V lost 2 bases to trimming and J lost 8 bases, with 4 bases between them. For the CDR3, the DNA is TGTGCCAGTAGTATAAAGGATTCACCCCTCCACTTT. Its protein product is CASSIKDSPLHF.

This clone has more than one count but fewer than ten. The chain combines TRBV2 with TRBJ1-1; D is unclear. CDR1 and CDR2 (germline): SNHLY, FYNNEI. This CDR3 is 11 amino acids long. V lost 4 bases to trimming and J lost 7 bases, with 7 bases between them. CDR3 sequence: CASSALYEAFF. The CDR3 coding sequence is TGTGCCAGCAGTGCGTTATATGAAGCTTTCTTT.

This clone was recorded a few times. Other nucleotide sequences in the sample specify the same CDR3. V is TRBV9 and J is TRBJ2-6; no reliable D call. The germline gives CDR1 SGDLS, CDR2 YYNGEE. Trimming took 0 bases from V and 2 from J, leaving 0 bases between them. The CDR3 has 13 residues. The CDR3 nucleotides read TGTGCCAGCAGCGTAGCTGGGGCCAACGTCCTGACTTTC. This sequence encodes CASSVAGANVLTF.

The rearrangement uses TRBV6-1 and TRBJ2-7; the D gene could be TRBD1 or TRBD2 (5 bases each). The germline V gene has CDR1 MNHNS and CDR2 SASEGT. The CDR3 contains 13 residues. Trimming pared 5 bases from V and 3 bases from J, leaving 11 bases between. The CDR3 DNA reads as TGTGCCAGCAGTCGGGACGGCAGCTACGAGCAGTACTTC. Translating it yields CASSRDGSYEQYF.

The J gene is TRBJ2-7, the V gene TRBV13; TRBD1 matches at 8 bases. CDR1 and CDR2 from the germline V gene are PRHDT and FYEKMQ (reference sequence). After removal of 5 bases from V and 6 bases from J, the junction contained 9 bases not matched to a gene. CDR3 length: 14 residues. As DNA, the CDR3 is TGTGCCAGCAGCCTCGGCCGGACAGGGCCCGAGCAGTACTTC. As protein: CASSLGRTGPEQYF.